The rows below give T cell receptor beta chains drawn from one sample of a study of cytomegalovirus exposure and HLA in healthy donors. Here immunoSEQ multiplex PCR was the method, and the copy in TCRdb shows in-frame clones only, minus some. The sample has 150,000 to 200,000 clones, about an eighth seen once. The sample comprised PBMCs. The origin of the receptors is a man between 45 and 60 years old in good health and CMV-seropositive. The CDR3 runs from the conserved cysteine through the conserved F or W. The D gene is left open where the match is weak. Where a row states a size, it is once, few, many or the class of an expanded clone; other rows omit it.

clone_size	d_call	j_call	v_call	cdr3_aa	cdr3_nt
NA	NA	TRBJ2-3	TRBV11-3	CASSHRTPGADTQYF	TGTGCCAGCAGCCACCGGACCCCGGGAGCAGATACGCAGTATTTT
few	TRBD2	TRBJ2-5	TRBV5-1	CASSLGPSGGLQETQYF	TGCGCCAGCAGCTTGGGACCTAGCGGGGGTCTCCAAGAGACCCAGTACTTC
NA	NA	TRBJ1-1	TRBV28	CASRGGDTGRSEAFF	TGTGCCAGCAGGGGGGGGGACACCGGGAGGTCTGAAGCTTTCTTT
NA	NA	TRBJ2-3	TRBV6-4	CASSDSSGEAQYF	TGTGCCAGCAGTGACTCTTCCGGGGAAGCGCAGTATTTT
NA	NA	TRBJ1-2	TRBV2	CASSGTGSGYTF	TGTGCCAGCAGTGGTACAGGGTCTGGCTACACCTTC
NA	NA	TRBJ1-2	TRBV4-3	CASSQDRGVGYGYTF	TGCGCCAGCAGCCAAGATCGGGGAGTCGGCTATGGCTACACCTTC
NA	NA	TRBJ2-6	TRBV7-2	CASSLGHSSGANVLTF	TGTGCCAGCAGCTTAGGACATTCCTCTGGGGCCAACGTCCTGACTTTC
few	NA	TRBJ1-5	TRBV2	CATSDHGSNQPQHF	TGTGCCACCTCTGACCACGGGAGCAATCAGCCCCAGCATTTT
few	NA	TRBJ1-1	TRBV6-1	CASSLTWKEAFF	TGTGCCAGCAGCCTGACATGGAAAGAAGCTTTCTTT
NA	TRBD1	TRBJ1-5	TRBV7-2	CASSLVQGANQPQHF	TGTGCCAGCAGCTTAGTACAGGGGGCAAATCAGCCCCAGCATTTT
few	NA	TRBJ1-4	TRBV7-2	CASSLGQGEKLFF	TGTGCCAGCAGCTTAGGGCAGGGTGAAAAACTGTTTTTT
few	NA	TRBJ2-3	TRBV6-6	CASSYGGGIPDTQYF	TGTGCCAGCAGTTATGGAGGAGGGATACCAGATACGCAGTATTTT
few	NA	TRBJ2-7	TRBV19	CASSVGQTYEQYF	TGTGCCAGTAGTGTTGGACAGACCTACGAGCAGTACTTC
few	TRBD1	TRBJ2-5	TRBV11-3	CASSFAGTGSETQYF	TGTGCCAGCAGCTTCGCCGGGACAGGGTCCGAGACCCAGTACTTC
few	TRBD1	TRBJ1-5	TRBV6-5	CASRQGNQPQHF	TGTGCCAGCAGACAGGGGAATCAGCCCCAGCATTTT
NA	TRBD2	TRBJ2-2	TRBV27	CASSHLKRGGPGELFF	TGTGCCAGCAGCCACCTAAAGCGGGGGGGCCCCGGGGAGCTGTTTTTT
once	NA	TRBJ1-1	TRBV2	CASSYRDGDEAFF	TGTGCCAGCAGCTACAGGGACGGGGACGAAGCTTTCTTT
NA	NA	TRBJ1-5	TRBV4-1	CASSQGTRGVGGGNQPQHF	TGCGCCAGCAGCCAAGGGACCCGAGGTGTAGGAGGGGGCAATCAGCCCCAGCATTTT
NA	NA	TRBJ1-2	TRBV11-2	CASSLEPAAAYGYTF	TGTGCCAGCAGCTTAGAACCGGCGGCCGCCTACGGCTACACCTTC
NA	TRBD1	TRBJ2-2	TRBV27	CASSRIRGLDTGELFF	TGTGCCAGCAGTCGGATCAGGGGGCTAGACACCGGGGAGCTGTTTTTT
few	NA	TRBJ1-3	TRBV9	CASSVEPSSGNTIYF	TGTGCCAGCAGCGTAGAACCCAGCTCTGGAAACACCATATATTTT
NA	TRBD2	TRBJ2-1	TRBV5-1	CASSSAQGLAIDNEQFF	TGCGCCAGCAGCTCGGCGCAGGGACTAGCGATAGACAATGAGCAGTTCTTC
NA	NA	TRBJ1-5	TRBV10-3	CASGSGLSNQPQHF	TGTGCCAGTGGGTCAGGACTTAGCAATCAGCCCCAGCATTTT
NA	TRBD1	TRBJ1-6	TRBV6-1	CASSEDPTGRNSPLHF	TGTGCCAGCAGTGAAGATCCGACAGGGCGTAATTCACCCCTCCACTTT
NA	TRBD1	TRBJ2-5	TRBV5-1	CASSLGDRGQETQYF	TGCGCCAGCAGCCTGGGGGACAGGGGCCAAGAGACCCAGTACTTC
few	NA	TRBJ1-6	TRBV9	CASNSGENSPLHF	TGTGCCAGCAATTCCGGGGAAAATTCACCCCTCCACTTT
few	NA	TRBJ1-4	TRBV10-3	CAISKTGDNEKLFF	TGTGCCATCAGTAAGACGGGAGATAATGAAAAACTGTTTTTT
NA	NA	TRBJ1-4	TRBV11-3	CASSLDGFNNEKLFF	TGTGCCAGCAGCTTAGACGGGTTCAATAATGAAAAACTGTTTTTT
NA	NA	TRBJ2-5	TRBV5-1	CASSLAVFAEQETQYF	TGCGCCAGCAGCTTGGCGGTCTTTGCGGAGCAAGAGACCCAGTACTTC
few	NA	TRBJ1-1	TRBV7-9	CASSLARNTEAFF	TGTGCCAGCAGCTTAGCCAGGAACACTGAAGCTTTCTTT
NA	NA	TRBJ1-5	TRBV6-5	CASSYSGRGHNQPQHF	TGTGCCAGCAGTTACTCGGGACGGGGACACAATCAGCCCCAGCATTTT
few	NA	TRBJ1-2	TRBV7-3	CASSPRAGYGYTF	TGTGCCAGCAGTCCCAGGGCAGGGTATGGCTACACCTTC
NA	TRBD2	TRBJ2-1	TRBV7-9	CASSWTSGGVRSYNEQFF	TGTGCCAGCAGCTGGACTAGCGGGGGCGTCCGATCCTACAATGAGCAGTTCTTC
NA	TRBD1	TRBJ2-4	TRBV6-1	CASSDPGTGKNIQYF	TGTGCCAGCAGTGATCCCGGGACAGGCAAAAACATTCAGTACTTC
few	NA	TRBJ1-2	TRBV5-4	CASSSGVGPRRGYTF	TGTGCCAGCAGCTCGGGGGTGGGTCCTCGACGAGGCTACACCTTC
few	TRBD1	TRBJ1-5	TRBV7-8	CASSPGQGAGQPQHF	TGTGCCAGCAGCCCCGGACAGGGGGCCGGTCAGCCCCAGCATTTT
few	NA	TRBJ2-1	TRBV25-1	CARTRREKNEQFF	TGTGCCAGGACTCGCCGGGAGAAGAATGAGCAGTTCTTC
few	NA	TRBJ2-1	TRBV18	CASSPPRGGSYNEQFF	TGTGCCAGCTCACCTCCCCGTGGAGGATCCTACAATGAGCAGTTCTTC
NA	NA	TRBJ1-1	TRBV10-3	CAITGGGGTEAFF	TGTGCCATCACGGGCGGAGGAGGCACTGAAGCTTTCTTT
few	NA	TRBJ2-2	TRBV30	CAWSVSRATGELFF	TGTGCCTGGAGTGTCTCGCGGGCTACCGGGGAGCTGTTTTTT